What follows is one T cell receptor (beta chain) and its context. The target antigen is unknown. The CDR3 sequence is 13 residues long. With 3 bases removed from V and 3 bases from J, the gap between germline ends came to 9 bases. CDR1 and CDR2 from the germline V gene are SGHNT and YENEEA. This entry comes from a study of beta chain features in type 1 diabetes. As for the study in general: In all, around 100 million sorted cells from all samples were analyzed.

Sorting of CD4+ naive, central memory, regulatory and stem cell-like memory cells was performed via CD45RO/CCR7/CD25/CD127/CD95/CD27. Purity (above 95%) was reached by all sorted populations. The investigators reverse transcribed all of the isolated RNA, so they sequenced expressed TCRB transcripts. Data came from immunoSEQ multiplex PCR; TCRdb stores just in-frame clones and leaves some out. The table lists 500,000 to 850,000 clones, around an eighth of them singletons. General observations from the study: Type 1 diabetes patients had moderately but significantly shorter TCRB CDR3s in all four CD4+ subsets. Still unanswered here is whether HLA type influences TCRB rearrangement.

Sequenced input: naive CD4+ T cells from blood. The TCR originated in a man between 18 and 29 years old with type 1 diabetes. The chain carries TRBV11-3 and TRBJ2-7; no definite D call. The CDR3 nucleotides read TGTGCCAGCAGCTTTGGTCACCTCTACGAGCAGTACTTC. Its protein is CASSFGHLYEQYF. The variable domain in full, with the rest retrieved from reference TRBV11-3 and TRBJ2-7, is EAGVVQSPRYKIIEKKQPVAFWCNPISGHNTLYWYLQNLGQGPELLIRYENEEAVDDSQLPKDRFSAERLKGVDSTLKIQPAELGDSAVYLCASSFGHLYEQYFGPGTRLTVT.